Listed here are 6 T cell receptor beta chains from one sample, sequenced in a study of OX40 agonist ivuxolimab in advanced cancers. Clones were read by immunoSEQ multiplex PCR, and TCRdb kept only the in-frame ones, dropping some. The table has tens of thousands of clones, about 88% seen once. The starting material was CD4+ or CD8+ T cells sorted from blood, obtained in a trial of the OX40 agonist ivuxolimab. Receptor source: an adult with an advanced solid tumor such as melanoma, head and neck, liver or kidney cancer.

V usage is TRBV29-1 and J usage is TRBJ1-4, with 8 bases fitting TRBD1. The CDR3 consists of 16 residues. Germline loops: CDR1 SQVTM, CDR2 ANQGSEA. V shed 4 bases and J 7 bases; nucleotides not matched to a gene: 14. CDR3 coding DNA: TGCAGCGTTGGAGGGACAGGTAGTTCTCGTGTTGAAAAACTGTTTTTT. It is translated as CSVGGTGSSRVEKLFF.

The chain joins TRBV6-6 to TRBJ1-3, with D possibly TRBD1 on 6 matching bases. Trimming stripped 8 bases from V and 2 bases from J, with 13 bases between. The CDR3 length is 14 residues. Germline V gene data show CDR1 as MNHNY and CDR2 as SVGAGI (reference sequence). CDR3 coding DNA: TGTGCCAGCGAGGGGGGGATAACTGGAAACACCATATATTTT. Its protein product is CASEGGITGNTIYF.

The rearrangement uses TRBV6-4 and TRBJ1-3; D gene ambiguous. V was shortened by 7 bases and J by 0 bases, with 13 bases between the two germline ends. The CDR3 totals 15 residues. The germline V gene has CDR1 MRHNA and CDR2 SNTAGT. The CDR3 region has the DNA TGTGCCAGCACCTCCCAGGCCGGCTCTGGAAACACCATATATTTT. Its protein is CASTSQAGSGNTIYF.

The rearrangement joins TRBV5-1 to TRBJ2-4; TRBD1 matches at 8 bases. The CDR3 contains 15 residues. V was pared by 2 bases and J by 8 bases, with 9 bases of the junction left unmatched. The V gene's germline CDR1 is SGHRS and CDR2 YFSETQ. This CDR3 is CASSFQGARLDIQYF. CDR3 coding DNA: TGCGCCAGCAGCTTCCAGGGGGCGCGGTTGGACATTCAGTACTTC.

The V and J genes are TRBV11-1 and TRBJ2-2; D is uncertain. The CDR3 is 14 amino acids. V lost 2 bases to trimming and J lost 4 bases, with 8 bases between them. The germline gives CDR1 SGHAT, CDR2 FQDESV (reference sequence). The CDR3 sequence is CASSLIGSTGELFF. Here the CDR3 DNA reads TGTGCCAGCAGCTTAATAGGTTCCACCGGGGAGCTGTTTTTT.

This CDR3 is CASSVVTSGAEQFF. In nucleotides, the CDR3 is TGTGCCAGCAGCGTTGTCACTAGCGGCGCTGAGCAGTTCTTC. The chain carries TRBV9 and TRBJ2-1; TRBD2 matches at 8 bases. The CDR3 loop spans 14 amino acids. In germline, CDR1 is SGDLS, CDR2 YYNGEE. V lost 2 bases, J lost 9 bases, and 7 bases stayed unmatched. The full variable domain, completed using reference TRBV9 and TRBJ2-1, is DSGVTQTPKHLITATGQRVTLRCSPRSGDLSVYWYQQSLDQGLQFLIQYYNGEERAKGNILERFSAQQFPDLHSELNLSSLELGDSALYFCASSVVTSGAEQFFGPGTRLTVL.